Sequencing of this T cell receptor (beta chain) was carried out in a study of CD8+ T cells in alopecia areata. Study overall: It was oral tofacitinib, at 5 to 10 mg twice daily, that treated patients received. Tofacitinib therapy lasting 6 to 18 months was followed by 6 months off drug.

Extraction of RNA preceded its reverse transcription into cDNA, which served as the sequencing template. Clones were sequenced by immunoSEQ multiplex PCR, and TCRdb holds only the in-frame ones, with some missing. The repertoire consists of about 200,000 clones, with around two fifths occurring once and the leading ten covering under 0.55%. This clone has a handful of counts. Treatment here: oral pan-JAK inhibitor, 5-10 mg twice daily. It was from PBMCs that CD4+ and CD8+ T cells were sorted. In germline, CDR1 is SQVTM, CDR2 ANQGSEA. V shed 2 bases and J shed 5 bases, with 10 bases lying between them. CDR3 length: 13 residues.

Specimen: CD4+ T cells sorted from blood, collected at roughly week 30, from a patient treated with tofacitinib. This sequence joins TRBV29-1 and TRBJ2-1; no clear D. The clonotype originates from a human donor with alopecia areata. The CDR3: CSVEKSGHNEQFF. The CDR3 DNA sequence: TGCAGCGTTGAAAAATCCGGGCACAATGAGCAGTTCTTC.